What follows are 30 T cell receptor beta chains derived from one specimen sequenced in a study of blood T cells in healthy people across ages. A second PCR of roughly 7 to 11 cycles used a sample-barcoded 5' primer and a J-beta primer mix. TCRdb fed the 5' RACE reads into MiXCR, producing one record per CDR3 protein. This sample yields about 1.8 million distinct CDR3 sequences, of which around 48% are seen a single time; about 2.1% belongs to the top ten. Material: blood. These receptors were obtained from a woman aged 40 to 55 in good health.

About this clonotype itself: A read error may explain this, as a much larger clone is one base away. The gene calls are TRBV29-1 and TRBJ2-4; the match to TRBD1 covers 7 bases. Matching the DNA end better, TRBJ2-7 makes the J call doubtful. The CDR3 spans 12 residues. From germline, CDR1 is SQVTM and CDR2 ANQGSEA. CDR3: CSAEKGADEQYF. As DNA, the CDR3 is TGCAGCGCCGAAAAGGGGGCGGACGAGCAGTACTTC.

The V and J genes are TRBV6-1 and TRBJ1-2; 7 bases are a match to TRBD1. The CDR3 sequence is 15 residues long. Germline trimming cut 8 bases from V and 2 bases from J; bases unmatched to any gene: 11. Germline V gene sequence: CDR1 MNHNS, CDR2 SASEGT. The CDR3 region is CASARGDSGNYGYTF. The CDR3, as DNA: TGTGCCAGCGCCAGGGGGGACAGCGGGAACTATGGCTACACCTTC.

This clonotype was detected only a few times. V gene TRBV12-3 or TRBV12-4 combines with J gene TRBJ2-7; 7 nucleotides agree with TRBD1. After removal of 3 bases from V and 1 base from J, the junction contained 6 bases not matched to a gene. The CDR3 runs to 15 residues. The CDR3: CASSFAGGVSYEQYF. The DNA for the CDR3 is TGTGCCAGCAGTTTCGCAGGGGGTGTTTCCTACGAGCAGTACTTC.

J is TRBJ2-1 and V is TRBV7-3; D remains unclear. V was trimmed by 5 bases and J by 9 bases, leaving 11 bases between them. CDR1 is SGHTA, CDR2 FQGTGA, per germline. The CDR3 contains 12 residues. The CDR3 DNA is TGTGCCAGCAGCAAGGACGTTACTGAGCAGTTCTTC. Translated: CASSKDVTEQFF.

The sample holds a few counts of this clonotype. The gene calls are TRBV11-3 and TRBJ2-7, with 8 nucleotides matching TRBD2. V lost 5 bases, J lost 2 bases, and 8 bases stayed unmatched. This CDR3 has 15 amino acids. Germline V gene sequence: CDR1 SGHNT, CDR2 YENEEA. The CDR3: CASSPDGGGTYEQYF. The CDR3 DNA sequence: TGTGCCAGCAGCCCCGATGGCGGGGGGACCTACGAGCAGTACTTC. Full variable domain (rest looked up from reference TRBV11-3 and TRBJ2-7): EAGVVQSPRYKIIEKKQPVAFWCNPISGHNTLYWYLQNLGQGPELLIRYENEEAVDDSQLPKDRFSAERLKGVDSTLKIQPAELGDSAVYLCASSPDGGGTYEQYFGPGTRLTVT.

This clonotype was picked up a small number of times. The chain joins TRBV10-3 to TRBJ2-5; tentative D call: TRBD1 (6 bases). V lost 6 bases and J 2 bases, leaving 7 bases between the germline ends. The CDR3 consists of 12 residues. CDR1 ENHRY and CDR2 SYGVKD come from the germline V gene. The CDR3 DNA reads as TGTGCCATCAGGGACAGACAAGAGACCCAGTACTTC. This codes for CAIRDRQETQYF.

The table lists this clonotype with a few counts. The chain combines TRBV29-1 with TRBJ2-1, with D unresolved. Germline CDR1 is SQVTM and CDR2 is ANQGSEA. The germline V and J ends were trimmed by 4 bases and 10 bases, with 17 bases remaining between them. The CDR3 has 13 amino acids. The CDR3 bases are TGCAGCGTTGTGGTCGCAACCTCGGTGGAGCAGTTCTTC. Protein sequence: CSVVVATSVEQFF.

The rearrangement uses TRBV20-1 and TRBJ2-7; 13 bases agree with TRBD2. The CDR3 loop spans 15 amino acids. In germline, CDR1 is DFQATT, CDR2 SNEGSKA (reference sequence). The junction had 11 bases not matched to a gene; V was cut back by 3 bases and J by 9 bases. DNA of the CDR3: TGCAGTGCTAGTCTCGGGACTAGCGGGGCTAACGGGCAGTACTTC. As protein: CSASLGTSGANGQYF.

Only a few counts were recorded for this clonotype. The chain joins TRBV3-1 to TRBJ2-7; 7 positions match TRBD1. After removal of 1 base from V and 5 bases from J, the junction contained 2 bases not matched to a gene. Germline CDR1 reads LGHDT; CDR2 reads YNNKEL (reference sequence). The CDR3 contains 13 residues. CDR3 DNA: TGTGCCAGCAGCCAAGTTGACAGGGACGAGCAGTACTTC. This gives the protein CASSQVDRDEQYF.

In DNA, the CDR3 is TGCACCATCGGGACTAGCGCGTACAATGAGCAGTTCTTC. Translation: CTIGTSAYNEQFF. V usage is TRBV29-1 and J usage is TRBJ2-1; 10 bases are shared with TRBD2. CDR3 length: 13 amino acids. Germline-derived CDR1 and CDR2 are SQVTM and ANQGSEA.

Only a few counts were recorded for this clonotype. The rearrangement links TRBV5-1 to TRBJ2-3; possible D gene TRBD1, 5 bases. With 0 bases removed from V and 9 bases from J, the gap between germline ends came to 11 bases. Germline V CDR1 and CDR2: SGHRS, YFSETQ. The CDR3 length is 13 residues. CDR3 bases: TGCGCCAGCAGCTTGGAGGGCTGGGGCACGCAGTATTTT. It translates to CASSLEGWGTQYF. The whole variable domain, filled in from reference TRBV5-1 and TRBJ2-3, reads KAGVTQTPRYLIKTRGQQVTLSCSPISGHRSVSWYQQTPGQGLQFLFEYFSETQRNKGNFPGRFSGRQFSNSRSEMNVSTLELGDSALYLCASSLEGWGTQYFGPGTRLTVL.

The chain has TRBV7-9 and TRBJ2-1; perhaps TRBD1 as D (5 bases). Germline V gives CDR1 SEHNR, CDR2 FQNEAQ (reference sequence). V was clipped by 2 bases and J by 7 bases, with 15 bases between them. There are 15 residues in the CDR3. The CDR3 sequence is CASSLKGSGENEQFF. The CDR3 coding sequence is TGTGCCAGCAGCTTAAAGGGGTCAGGAGAGAATGAGCAGTTCTTC.

V gene TRBV25-1 combines with J gene TRBJ2-4; 8 bases fit TRBD1. The J call is doubtful: the DNA matches TRBJ2-5 better. The CDR3 is 14 amino acids. The germline gives CDR1 MGHDK, CDR2 SYGVNS. The CDR3 protein is CASSERGQVKTQYF. The CDR3 bases are TGTGCCAGCAGTGAACGGGGACAGGTAAAGACCCAGTACTTC.

This clonotype was observed a few times. The CDR3 region has the DNA TGTACCAGCAGCTTGAGCTCCTACGAGCAGTACTTC. Translated: CTSSLSSYEQYF. V usage is TRBV7-2 and J usage is TRBJ2-7; D call uncertain. With 3 bases removed from V and 0 bases from J, the gap between germline ends came to 3 bases. CDR3 size: 12 residues. Germline lookup yields CDR1 SGHTA and CDR2 FQGNSA.

The table lists this clonotype with a few counts. This sequence joins TRBV25-1 and TRBJ1-2; D is unresolved. The CDR3 length is 14 residues. Germline values: CDR1 MGHDK, CDR2 SYGVNS. Trimming shortened V by 1 base and J by 2 bases, and 8 bases separated the two germline ends. CDR3 sequence reads: CASSEFAENYGYTF. CDR3 DNA: TGTGCCAGCAGTGAATTTGCGGAGAACTATGGCTACACCTTC.

This clonotype appeared once. The V call is TRBV6-5, the J call TRBJ2-5; TRBD2 is a possible D gene (5 bases). This CDR3 has 15 amino acids. Trimming took off 3 bases at V and 1 base at J, with 12 bases between the two ends. CDR1 and CDR2 (germline): MNHEY, SVGAGI. CDR3 coding DNA: TGTGCCAGCAGTTATAGAGGGTCTCTCCAAGAGACCCAGTACTTC. This gives the protein CASSYRGSLQETQYF.

This sequence joins TRBV2 and TRBJ2-7; D possibly corresponds to TRBD1 (6 bases). The J call is doubtful: the DNA matches TRBJ2-5 better. Germline V gene lookup returns CDR1 SNHLY and CDR2 FYNNEI. The CDR3 has 15 residues. The CDR3 DNA is TGTGCCAGCAGAGGCGTCACAGGGAAGGGGGAGACCCAGTACTTC. Protein sequence: CASRGVTGKGETQYF.

This clonotype showed up just a few times. The rearrangement uses TRBV7-2 and TRBJ1-2; perhaps TRBD1 as D (6 bases). Germline V gene data show CDR1 as SGHTA and CDR2 as FQGNSA. Trimming took 5 bases from V and 8 from J, leaving 21 bases between them. The CDR3 runs 15 residues. The CDR3 sequence: CASSPEGVGGKGYTF. In DNA, the CDR3 is TGTGCCAGCAGCCCAGAGGGGGTGGGGGGAAAGGGCTACACCTTC.

This clonotype was counted only a few times. The chain employs TRBV4-1 and TRBJ2-5, with a tentative D call TRBD1 (6 bases). With 0 bases removed from V and 2 bases from J, the gap between germline ends came to 13 bases. Germline values: CDR1 MGHRA, CDR2 YSYEKL. This CDR3 has 16 amino acids. In DNA, the CDR3 is TGCGCCAGCAGCCAAGATCTCCAGGGGCGGCAAGAGACCCAGTACTTC. It yields the protein CASSQDLQGRQETQYF.

This clonotype was seen ten or more times. The V call is TRBV27, the J call TRBJ2-1; D remains ambiguous. V shed 2 bases and J shed 4 bases, with 6 bases lying between them. The CDR3 is 13 amino acids. Germline CDR1 is MNHEY and CDR2 is SMNVEV (reference sequence). CDR3: CASSLSRYNEQFF. For the CDR3, the DNA is TGTGCCAGCAGTTTAAGTAGGTACAATGAGCAGTTCTTC.

This clonotype was counted between two and nine times. The V call is TRBV6-6, the J call TRBJ2-5; 9 nucleotides line up with TRBD2. V was clipped by 5 bases and J by 7 bases; unmatched bases: 8. This CDR3 contains 14 residues. CDR1 is MNHNY, CDR2 SVGAGI, per germline (reference sequence). CDR3 residues: CASSPQRGDRTQYF. CDR3 in DNA: TGTGCCAGCAGTCCCCAGCGGGGGGATCGGACCCAGTACTTC.

This clonotype was seen once. At one end the junction does not follow the germline gene, possibly because of a read error. This chain uses TRBV3-1 with TRBJ1-2; a possible D gene is TRBD1 (5 bases). Germline CDR1 reads LGHDT; CDR2 reads YNNKEL (reference sequence). This CDR3 spans 14 amino acids. The CDR3, as DNA: TGTGCCAGCAGCCCCCCCGGGGCGGGATATGGCCACACCTTC. Protein product: CASSPPGAGYGHTF.

A few counts support this clonotype. This chain links TRBV15 with TRBJ2-4; no clear D. The CDR3 has 17 residues. Germline assignment: CDR1 LNHNV and CDR2 YYDKDF (reference sequence). The V and J ends lost 7 bases and 0 bases respectively, with 19 bases between them. This chain's CDR3 is CATKPLLGSEAKNIQYF. In nucleotides, the CDR3 is TGTGCCACCAAGCCTCTCCTGGGATCGGAAGCCAAAAACATTCAGTACTTC.

This clonotype was counted a few times. Here the CDR3 reads CAISAEGPGYTF. The CDR3 coding sequence is TGTGCCATCAGTGCCGAGGGGCCGGGCTACACCTTC. The chain is built from TRBV10-3 and TRBJ1-2; tentatively, D is TRBD1 (5 bases). Germline V gene data show CDR1 as ENHRY and CDR2 as SYGVKD. The CDR3 totals 12 residues. Trimming shortened V by 4 bases and J by 8 bases, and 11 bases separated the two germline ends.

This clonotype came up a few times. V and J are TRBV12-3 or TRBV12-4 and TRBJ2-5, with TRBD2 matching 11 bases. CDR3 length: 18 residues. The ends lost 3 bases at V and 5 bases at J; junction bases unmatched: 14. This CDR3 is CASSLSATSGVLAETQYF. The CDR3 DNA is TGTGCCAGCAGTTTGTCTGCGACTAGCGGGGTACTGGCGGAGACCCAGTACTTC.

The chain uses TRBV6-1 and TRBJ2-3; TRBD2 matches 9 bases. J gave up 3 bases and V 5 bases, and 6 bases lay outside the gene matches. Looked up from germline, CDR1 is MNHNS and CDR2 is SASEGT. This CDR3 contains 15 residues. CDR3 sequence (DNA): TGTGCCAGCAGTAACCTAGCGGGGAAGACAGATACGCAGTATTTT. Its translation: CASSNLAGKTDTQYF.

This clonotype was counted a few times. The chain combines TRBV4-1 with TRBJ2-7, with D tentatively TRBD1 (5 bases). The germline gives CDR1 MGHRA, CDR2 YSYEKL. Deletions cut 1 base from V and 2 bases from J, with 15 bases between. The CDR3 contains 16 residues. The CDR3 DNA sequence: TGCGCCAGCAGCCAAGTAGAGGCCAGGGCCGCCTACGAGCAGTACTTC. Encoded protein: CASSQVEARAAYEQYF.

This clonotype was counted between two and nine times. The chain couples TRBV7-2 to TRBJ2-1; 14 bases align to TRBD2. The DNA matches TRBJ2-7 better at its end, which makes the J call doubtful. The V gene's germline CDR1 is SGHTA and CDR2 FQGNSA. The CDR3 covers 19 residues. CDR3 coding DNA: TGTGCCAGCAGCTTAGGACTAGCGGGGGGGCAGAGCTCCTACAATGAGCAGTACTTC. Translation: CASSLGLAGGQSSYNEQYF.

This chain connects TRBV19 to TRBJ2-3; possibly TRBD1 or TRBD2 for D (5 bases each). Germline V lookup: CDR1 LNHDA, CDR2 SQIVND (reference sequence). The CDR3 length is 15 residues. The V and J ends lost 1 base and 4 bases respectively, with 12 bases between them. CDR3 sequence reads: CASSIGPQGPDTQYF. The CDR3 DNA is TGTGCCAGTAGTATAGGCCCGCAGGGACCAGATACGCAGTATTTT. Based on the CDR3 plus reference TRBV19 and TRBJ2-3, the full variable domain is DGGITQSPKYLFRKEGQNVTLSCEQNLNHDAMYWYRQDPGQGLRLIYYSQIVNDFQKGDIAEGYSVSREKKESFPLTVTSAQKNPTAFYLCASSIGPQGPDTQYFGPGTRLTVL.

Comments on this clonotype: Since a much larger clone is just one base distant, this may be a read error. Because the CDR3 is missing its conserved closing phenylalanine or tryptophan, this is likely a read error. The gene calls are TRBV20-1 and TRBJ2-5, with a tentative D call TRBD1 (6 bases). Trimming removed 0 bases from V and 2 bases from J, with 13 bases in between. This CDR3 comprises 15 residues. Looked up from germline, CDR1 is DFQATT and CDR2 is SNEGSKA (reference sequence). DNA of the CDR3: TGCAGTGCTAGAGATCAAAGGGGACAACAAGAGACCCAGTACATC. It specifies CSARDQRGQQETQYI.